Listed here are 11 T cell receptor beta chains from one sample, sequenced in a study of T cells in Graves' hyperthyroidism and ophthalmopathy. Authors of the study amplified TCR beta CDR3 regions from RNA transcripts. During a first-round RT-PCR of the TCR CDR3, the HTBI primer set was used. TCRdb reanalysed the multiplex PCR reads using MiXCR and keeps one entry per CDR3 protein. Among about 590,000 distinct CDR3 sequences listed, around 16% were seen once. The source material was blood. These receptors all come from a woman aged 30 to 39 with Graves' hyperthyroidism.

This clonotype was seen repeatedly, ten times or more. The genes are TRBV10-3 and TRBJ2-7, with a weak D call TRBD2 (5 bases). Trimming left V 8 bases short and J 3 bases short, with 11 bases between. Looked up from germline, CDR1 is ENHRY and CDR2 is SYGVKD. This CDR3 is 12 amino acids long. This CDR3 is CAIATTGYEQYF. CDR3 coding DNA: TGTGCCATCGCGACTACGGGCTACGAGCAGTACTTC.

This clonotype was observed many times. J is TRBJ2-4 and V is TRBV3-1; 10 bases match TRBD1. V lost 4 bases, J lost 11 bases, and 2 bases stayed unmatched. The germline CDR1 and CDR2 sequences are LGHDT and YNNKEL (reference sequence). The CDR3 spans 12 residues. The CDR3 is CASSRDRGVQYF. The CDR3 nucleotides are TGTGCCAGCAGCCGGGACAGGGGTGTTCAGTACTTC.

This clonotype occurred a few times. The rearrangement uses TRBV4-1 and TRBJ2-3, with TRBD2 identical over 10 bases. Germline V gene sequence: CDR1 MGHRA, CDR2 YSYEKL. The CDR3 has 16 amino acids. Trimming took 3 bases from V and 0 from J; bases not matched to a gene: 3. In DNA form, the CDR3 reads TGCGCCAGCAGCCAGAAACTAGCGGGAAGCACAGATACGCAGTATTTT. Protein sequence: CASSQKLAGSTDTQYF.

This clonotype occurred many times. V gene TRBV18 combines with J gene TRBJ2-7; TRBD2 agrees at 11 bases. Germline V CDR1 and CDR2: KGHSH, LQKENI. The CDR3 consists of 15 residues. The V and J ends lost 5 bases and 5 bases, in that order; junction bases with no gene match: 8. For the CDR3, the DNA is TGTGCCAGCTCAACCTCACTAGCGGGAGACAACGAGCAGTACTTC. It encodes CASSTSLAGDNEQYF.

This clonotype was observed at least ten times. V and J are TRBV28 and TRBJ2-7; D is possibly TRBD1 (5 bases). The CDR3 loop spans 13 amino acids. Trimming cost V 7 bases and J 0 bases, with 10 bases left between them. CDR1 is MDHEN, CDR2 SYDVKM, per germline. Here the CDR3 reads CASITGSSYEQYF. DNA of the CDR3: TGTGCCAGCATAACAGGCAGCTCCTACGAGCAGTACTTC.

This clonotype was counted at least ten times. This rearrangement joins TRBV12-3 or TRBV12-4 to TRBJ1-1, with a possible D match to TRBD1 (5 bases). Trimming removed 5 bases at V and 11 bases at J, with 21 bases between. The CDR3 length is 14 residues. The CDR3 DNA sequence: TGTGCCAGCAGTGTTCTTACTGGGGGGGGATCGGCTTTCTTT. This gives the protein CASSVLTGGGSAFF.

This chain uses TRBV27 with TRBJ1-1; possibly TRBD1 for D (6 bases). This CDR3 is built from 15 residues. The V and J ends lost 2 bases and 0 bases respectively, with 10 bases between them. The V gene's germline CDR1 is MNHEY and CDR2 SMNVEV (reference sequence). Here the CDR3 reads CASSLGGPLNTEAFF. CDR3 bases: TGTGCCAGCAGTTTAGGGGGCCCGTTGAACACTGAAGCTTTCTTT.

J is TRBJ1-5 and V is TRBV6-1; D not certain. There are 15 residues in the CDR3. Germline CDR1 reads MNHNS; CDR2 reads SASEGT. The V end lost 2 bases, the J end lost 2 bases, and 10 bases lay between the germline ends. The CDR3: CASSETRTGNQPQHF. Written as DNA, the CDR3 is TGTGCCAGCAGTGAAACCAGGACGGGCAATCAGCCCCAGCATTTT.

The chain joins TRBV5-1 to TRBJ1-5; D possibly corresponds to TRBD1 (5 bases). The CDR3 is made up of 13 amino acids. V was pared by 4 bases and J by 2 bases, with 7 bases between. Looked up from germline, CDR1 is SGHRS and CDR2 is YFSETQ. The CDR3 sequence: CASSRDGNQPQHF. DNA of the CDR3: TGCGCCAGCAGCCGGGACGGCAATCAGCCCCAGCATTTT.

The V and J genes are TRBV20-1 and TRBJ1-2; 8 bases agree with TRBD1. Germline V gene data show CDR1 as DFQATT and CDR2 as SNEGSKA (reference sequence). The V segment lost 1 base and the J segment 8 bases; nucleotides outside the gene matches: 9. The CDR3 covers 14 residues. The CDR3 coding sequence is TGCAGTGCTAGAGTTGCCCAGGGGGCATTAGGCTACACCTTC. Its translation is CSARVAQGALGYTF.

This clonotype was counted between two and nine times. This CDR3 is CSARRTLAGAGEQFF. CDR3 DNA: TGCAGTGCTAGAAGGACGTTAGCGGGAGCGGGTGAGCAGTTCTTC. This chain connects TRBV20-1 to TRBJ2-1, with TRBD2 matching 9 bases. CDR1 is DFQATT and CDR2 is SNEGSKA in the germline V gene (reference sequence). The V segment lost 2 bases and the J segment 9 bases; nucleotides outside the gene matches: 11. The CDR3 runs 15 residues.